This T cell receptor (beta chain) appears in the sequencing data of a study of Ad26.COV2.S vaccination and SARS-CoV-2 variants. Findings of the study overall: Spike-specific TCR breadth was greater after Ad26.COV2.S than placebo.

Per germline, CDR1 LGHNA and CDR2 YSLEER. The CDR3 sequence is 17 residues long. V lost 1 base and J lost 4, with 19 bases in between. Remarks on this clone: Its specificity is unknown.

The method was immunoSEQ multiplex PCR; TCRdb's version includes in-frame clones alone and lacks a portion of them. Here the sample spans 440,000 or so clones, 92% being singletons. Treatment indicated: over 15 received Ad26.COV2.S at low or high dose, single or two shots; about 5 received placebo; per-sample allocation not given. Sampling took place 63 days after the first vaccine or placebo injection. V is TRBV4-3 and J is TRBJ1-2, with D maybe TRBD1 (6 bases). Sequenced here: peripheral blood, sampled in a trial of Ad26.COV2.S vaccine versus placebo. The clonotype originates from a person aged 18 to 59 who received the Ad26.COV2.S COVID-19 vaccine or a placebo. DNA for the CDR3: TGCGCCAGCAGCCAAGTGACCCGGGGGGCAGGGAGCTATGGCTACACCTTC. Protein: CASSQVTRGAGSYGYTF.